The 13 T cell receptor beta chains in this list originate from one sample, sequenced in a study of OX40 agonist ivuxolimab in advanced cancers. Sequenced by immunoSEQ multiplex PCR; TCRdb stores in-frame clones only, minus some. The sample gives around 66,000 clones, 85% of which show up once; 4% is in the top ten. This specimen was CD4+ or CD8+ T cells sorted from blood, taken in a trial of the OX40 agonist ivuxolimab. The receptor source for this set is an adult with an advanced solid tumor such as melanoma, head and neck, liver or kidney cancer.

The rearrangement uses TRBV7-8 and TRBJ1-5; 7 bases map to TRBD1. V dropped 2 bases and J dropped 2; count of bases not matched to a gene: 15. Looked up from germline, CDR1 is SGHVS and CDR2 is FQNEAQ. This CDR3 spans 19 amino acids. CDR3 region: CASSLPRTGRPGGNQPQHF. The CDR3 coding sequence is TGTGCCAGCAGCTTACCTCGGACAGGCCGTCCCGGGGGCAATCAGCCCCAGCATTTT.

The rearrangement links TRBV7-5 to TRBJ1-1. TRBV7-5 constitutes a pseudogene. The CDR3 runs to 11 residues. CDR3 amino acids: CVRSSDRGAFF. DNA for the CDR3: TGTGTCAGAAGCTCTGACAGAGGGGCTTTCTTT.

This chain uses TRBV2 with TRBJ1-1, with D perhaps matching TRBD1 (5 bases). This CDR3 contains 11 residues. Trimming cost V 4 bases and J 11 bases, with 11 bases left between them. Per germline, CDR1 SNHLY and CDR2 FYNNEI. The CDR3 reads CASSAGAPAFF. The DNA for the CDR3 is TGTGCCAGCAGTGCTGGGGCTCCGGCTTTCTTT.

V and J are TRBV5-1 and TRBJ1-3; no clear D gene. Germline V gene data show CDR1 as SGHRS and CDR2 as YFSETQ. The CDR3 is 14 residues long. The V gene lost 0 bases and the J gene lost 1 base, with 5 bases spanning the gap. This CDR3 reads CASSLGASGNTIYF. CDR3 DNA sequence: TGCGCCAGCAGCTTGGGGGCGTCTGGAAACACCATATATTTT.

The chain carries TRBV27 and TRBJ2-1; a weak D match, TRBD1 (6 bases). V was cut by 7 bases and J by 2 bases, with 18 bases left in between. Germline V gene data show CDR1 as MNHEY and CDR2 as SMNVEV (reference sequence). The CDR3 has 16 residues. The CDR3 nucleotides are TGTGCCAGCACAAAGTCCGGGACACCAACCTACAATGAGCAGTTCTTC. Protein product: CASTKSGTPTYNEQFF.

V is TRBV7-2 and J is TRBJ1-3; TRBD1 agrees at 7 bases. Per the germline V gene, CDR1 is SGHTA and CDR2 is FQGNSA. The CDR3 covers 15 residues. V dropped 1 base and J dropped 5; count of bases not matched to a gene: 5. CDR3 residues: CASSLVQGGRNTIYF. The DNA for the CDR3 is TGTGCCAGCAGCTTAGTACAAGGGGGCCGAAACACCATATATTTT.

The rearrangement joins TRBV30 to TRBJ1-4; D might be TRBD1 (5 bases). Germline loops: CDR1 GTSNPN, CDR2 SVGIG (reference sequence). V lost 1 base to trimming and J lost 7 bases, with 10 bases between them. This CDR3 has 13 residues. CDR3 residues: CAWSADNREKLFF. Here the CDR3 DNA reads TGTGCCTGGAGTGCGGACAACCGTGAAAAACTGTTTTTT.

This clone was seen only once. This rearrangement joins TRBV27 to TRBJ2-3; tentative D call: TRBD1 (5 bases). Per germline, CDR1 MNHEY and CDR2 SMNVEV (reference sequence). This CDR3 contains 14 residues. V gave up 4 bases and J gave up 1 base, with 9 bases separating them. CDR3 loop: CASSSGIRTDTQYF. The CDR3 DNA reads TGTGCCAGCAGTTCAGGGATCCGCACAGATACGCAGTATTTT.

The table lists this clone with a count of one. The CDR3 DNA reads as TGTGCCAGCAGCCACCCCAGGGGGCGAGAGACCCAGTACTTC. This translates into CASSHPRGRETQYF. J is TRBJ2-5 and V is TRBV7-2; 8 bases are a match to TRBD1. The CDR3 is 14 residues long. Germline CDR1 is SGHTA and CDR2 is FQGNSA. Trimming removed 5 bases from V and 4 bases from J; junction bases left unmatched: 6.

This chain links TRBV2 with TRBJ1-2; D call uncertain. The CDR3 is made up of 14 amino acids. Trimming pared 1 base from V and 2 bases from J, leaving 8 bases between. Germline loops: CDR1 SNHLY, CDR2 FYNNEI. The CDR3 loop reads CASSEGKQNYGYTF. The CDR3, as DNA: TGTGCCAGCAGTGAAGGCAAACAAAACTATGGCTACACCTTC.

This chain links TRBV5-1 with TRBJ2-5, with a weak D call TRBD2 (5 bases). V gave up 4 bases and J gave up 3 bases, with 22 bases separating them. CDR1 and CDR2 (germline): SGHRS, YFSETQ. This CDR3 is built from 17 residues. CDR3 sequence: CASSPLRRPLGEETQYF. The CDR3 DNA is TGCGCCAGCAGCCCGCTTCGAAGACCCCTCGGGGAAGAGACCCAGTACTTC.

The chain carries TRBV19 and TRBJ2-7; D gene uncertain. V was pared by 3 bases and J by 1 base, with 7 bases between. Germline V gives CDR1 LNHDA, CDR2 SQIVND (reference sequence). The CDR3 extends over 13 amino acids. CDR3 sequence (DNA): TGTGCCAGTAGTATCGAGGATTCCTACGAGCAGTACTTC. This translates into CASSIEDSYEQYF. The whole variable domain, remainder taken from reference TRBV19 and TRBJ2-7, is DGGITQSPKYLFRKEGQNVTLSCEQNLNHDAMYWYRQDPGQGLRLIYYSQIVNDFQKGDIAEGYSVSREKKESFPLTVTSAQKNPTAFYLCASSIEDSYEQYFGPGTRLTVT.

V and J are TRBV6-5 and TRBJ1-2; 7 bases are shared with TRBD1. The CDR3 extends over 13 amino acids. Germline CDR1 is MNHEY and CDR2 is SVGAGI. V lost 4 bases and J lost 8; bases outside the gene matches: 7. The CDR3 DNA reads as TGTGCCAGCAGTTTCCCAACAGGGGAAGGCTACACCTTC. It encodes CASSFPTGEGYTF.